Listed here are 25 T cell receptor beta chains from one sample, sequenced in a study of T cells in Graves' hyperthyroidism and ophthalmopathy. RNA transcripts provided the source from which TCR beta CDR3 regions were amplified. The HTBI set primed first-round TCR CDR3 RT-PCR. In TCRdb, the multiplex PCR reads were re-called with MiXCR into one record per CDR3 protein. The table has some 690,000 distinct CDR3 sequences, about 18% seen once. Specimen: blood. The receptor source for this set is a man in his fifties with Graves' hyperthyroidism.

This clonotype has a count of ten or more. V is TRBV7-2 and J is TRBJ2-7; D may be TRBD2 (5 bases). This CDR3 contains 14 residues. The V gene lost 5 bases and the J gene lost 2 bases, with 13 bases spanning the gap. Germline V CDR1 and CDR2: SGHTA, FQGNSA. The CDR3 sequence is CASSLDYLTYEQYF. The CDR3 DNA reads as TGTGCCAGCAGCCTAGACTATCTCACCTACGAGCAGTACTTC.

V and J are TRBV18 and TRBJ1-1; D uncertain. The V gene's germline CDR1 is KGHSH and CDR2 LQKENI. CDR3 length: 12 residues. V was cut by 4 bases and J by 10 bases, with 13 bases left in between. CDR3 bases: TGTGCCAGCTCACTGTGGAGGGAGCCAGCTTTCTTT. Translated, it gives CASSLWREPAFF. The entire variable domain, with the rest obtained from reference TRBV18 and TRBJ1-1, is as follows: NAGVMQNPRHLVRRRGQEARLRCSPMKGHSHVYWYRQLPEEGLKFMVYLQKENIIDESGMPKERFSAEFPKEGPSILRIQQVVRGDSAAYFCASSLWREPAFFGQGTRLTVV.

This clonotype was recorded many times. The chain couples TRBV27 to TRBJ2-1; maybe TRBD2 (5 bases). The CDR3 is 14 amino acids. CDR1 is MNHEY and CDR2 is SMNVEV in the germline V gene (reference sequence). The V end was cut by 4 bases, the J end by 8 bases, with 15 bases between. CDR3: CASSSWERVDEQFF. CDR3 nucleotides: TGTGCCAGCAGTTCGTGGGAGAGAGTCGATGAGCAGTTCTTC.

Ten or more counts support this clonotype. The rearrangement uses TRBV20-1 and TRBJ2-1, with TRBD2 matching over 12 bases. Germline V CDR1 and CDR2: DFQATT, SNEGSKA (reference sequence). V dropped 4 bases and J dropped 6; count of bases not matched to a gene: 4. The CDR3 totals 14 residues. CDR3 residues: CSAKRLAGANEQFF. The CDR3 DNA reads as TGCAGTGCTAAAAGACTAGCGGGGGCCAATGAGCAGTTCTTC.

This clonotype was observed many times. The chain carries TRBV2 and TRBJ1-1; TRBD1 matches 9 bases. The CDR3 spans 14 residues. CDR1 and CDR2 from the germline V gene are SNHLY and FYNNEI. After removal of 10 bases from V and 0 bases from J, the junction contained 6 bases not matched to a gene. CDR3 sequence: CATSWDRVNTEAFF. The CDR3 DNA follows: TGTGCCACCTCCTGGGACAGGGTGAACACTGAAGCTTTCTTT.

This clonotype has a handful of counts. CDR3 protein: CASSLAGRQGYNSPLHF. CDR3 nucleotides: TGTGCCAGCAGCTTAGCCGGGAGACAGGGCTATAATTCACCCCTCCACTTT. The chain uses TRBV7-9 and TRBJ1-6, with 7 bases lining up with TRBD1. The germline gives CDR1 SEHNR, CDR2 FQNEAQ (reference sequence). The J segment lost 3 bases and the V segment lost 0 bases, leaving 5 bases of the junction unmatched. The CDR3 covers 17 residues.

This clonotype was recorded a few times. The conserved final phenylalanine or tryptophan is absent from the CDR3, which likely points to a read error. The chain combines TRBV28 with TRBJ2-1, with TRBD2 matching over 9 bases. The CDR3 contains 17 residues. V was clipped by 7 bases and J by 2 bases; unmatched bases: 12. The V gene's germline CDR1 is MDHEN and CDR2 SYDVKM. For the CDR3, the DNA is TGTGCCAGCACCGGGATTAGCGGGAGCCAAACCTACAATGAGCAGTTCTCC. Protein sequence: CASTGISGSQTYNEQFS.

This clonotype was seen repeatedly, ten times or more. V and J are TRBV9 and TRBJ1-1, with D unresolved. CDR1 SGDLS and CDR2 YYNGEE come from the germline V gene. Trimming removed 0 bases at V and 6 bases at J, with 12 bases between. The CDR3 consists of 14 residues. The CDR3 DNA follows: TGTGCCAGCAGCGTAGTGGCCGACGGCCCTGAAGCTTTCTTT. Amino acids: CASSVVADGPEAFF.

The gene calls are TRBV5-6 and TRBJ1-1, with a tentative D call TRBD1 (6 bases). V was trimmed by 6 bases and J by 3 bases, leaving 12 bases between them. This CDR3 region has 13 residues. CDR1 and CDR2 (germline): SGHDT, YYEEEE. In DNA, the CDR3 is TGTGCCAGCACCCCACAGGGCTACACTGAAGCTTTCTTT. The encoded protein is CASTPQGYTEAFF.

The chain employs TRBV20-1 and TRBJ1-2; 10 positions agree with TRBD1. The CDR3 loop spans 16 amino acids. Germline-derived CDR1 and CDR2 are DFQATT and SNEGSKA (reference sequence). Losses at the gene ends were 2 bases for V and 4 bases for J; bases not matched to a gene: 10. CDR3 sequence (DNA): TGCAGTGCTAGAAAACGACAGGGGGCGCGAATCTATGGCTACACCTTC. It encodes CSARKRQGARIYGYTF.

The chain couples TRBV7-2 to TRBJ2-7, with D possibly TRBD1 on 6 matching bases. CDR3 length: 13 residues. Trimming pared 5 bases from V and 7 bases from J, leaving 15 bases between. The V gene's germline CDR1 is SGHTA and CDR2 FQGNSA. CDR3 DNA sequence: TGTGCCAGCAGCCGAGGACCCCAGGGGGAGCAGTACTTC. Translated, it gives CASSRGPQGEQYF.

V gene TRBV28 combines with J gene TRBJ1-2; TRBD1 might be the D (5 bases). The CDR3 consists of 15 residues. Germline CDR1 reads MDHEN; CDR2 reads SYDVKM. The V and J ends lost 5 bases and 6 bases respectively, with 19 bases between them. The CDR3 protein is CASSRVVAGEDGYTF. The CDR3, as DNA: TGTGCCAGCAGTCGAGTAGTTGCGGGGGAGGATGGCTACACCTTC.

This clonotype was recorded at least ten times. The chain employs TRBV12-3 or TRBV12-4 and TRBJ1-1; D is uncertain. V dropped 10 bases and J dropped 3 bases, with 3 bases sitting between them. This CDR3 region has 9 residues. CDR3 DNA sequence: TGTGCCACCGACACTGAAGCTTTCTTT. Translated: CATDTEAFF.

The V gene is TRBV12-3 or TRBV12-4, the J gene TRBJ2-1, with D uncertain. The CDR3 is 12 amino acids. The ends were cut back, 7 bases at V and 7 bases at J, with 11 bases in the middle. CDR3 loop: CASTFEDNEQFF. The CDR3 nucleotides read TGTGCCAGCACCTTCGAGGATAATGAGCAGTTCTTC.

There are a few counts of this clonotype. The genes are TRBV7-2 and TRBJ2-1, with D possibly matching TRBD2 (6 bases). The germline V and J ends were trimmed by 0 bases and 4 bases, with 10 bases remaining between them. The CDR3 contains 15 residues. Germline loops: CDR1 SGHTA, CDR2 FQGNSA. The CDR3 loop reads CASSLASAGYNEQFF. CDR3 bases: TGTGCCAGCAGCTTAGCCTCGGCGGGGTACAATGAGCAGTTCTTC.

This clonotype was detected many times. This chain joins TRBV28 and TRBJ2-1; 9 bases are shared with TRBD1. After removal of 7 bases from V and 6 bases from J, the junction contained 7 bases not matched to a gene. Germline lookup yields CDR1 MDHEN and CDR2 SYDVKM. The length of the CDR3 is 14 residues. CDR3 coding DNA: TGTGCCAGCACTCAGGGGACAGGGTCCAATGAGCAGTTCTTC. Encoded protein: CASTQGTGSNEQFF.

Of note for this clonotype: This may arise from a read error, as a much more abundant clone is one base away. The rearrangement joins TRBV13 to TRBJ2-2, with a tentative D call TRBD1 (6 bases). The CDR3 covers 17 residues. Looked up from germline, CDR1 is PRHDT and CDR2 is FYEKMQ (reference sequence). CDR3 bases: TGTACCAGCAGCTATACAGTAACAGGGAGCTACACCGGGGAGCTGTTTTTT. This gives the protein CTSSYTVTGSYTGELFF. Full variable domain (missing parts from reference TRBV13 and TRBJ2-2): AAGVIQSPRHLIKEKRETATLKCYPIPRHDTVYWYQQGPGQDPQFLISFYEKMQSDKGSIPDRFSAQQFSDYHSELNMSSLELGDSALYFCTSSYTVTGSYTGELFFGEGSRLTVL.

This chain connects TRBV24-1 to TRBJ1-5; tentatively, D is TRBD1 (6 bases). Trimming removed 5 bases from V and 5 bases from J, with 9 bases in between. This CDR3 has 13 amino acids. Germline V gives CDR1 KGHDR, CDR2 SFDVKD. The CDR3, as DNA: TGTGCCACCAGTGCCAACAGGGATCAGCCCCAGCATTTT. Translated: CATSANRDQPQHF.

This clonotype was counted at least ten times. This CDR3 is CASSRSDRGGQPQHF. The CDR3 region has the DNA TGTGCCAGCTCACGGTCCGACAGGGGAGGTCAGCCCCAGCATTTT. J is TRBJ1-5 and V is TRBV18; 8 positions match TRBD1. Germline trimming cut 4 bases from V and 6 bases from J; bases unmatched to any gene: 8. CDR1 KGHSH and CDR2 LQKENI come from the germline V gene. The CDR3 contains 15 residues.

V and J are TRBV27 and TRBJ2-5, with 8 bases that match TRBD2. Germline trimming cut 0 bases from V and 12 bases from J; bases unmatched to any gene: 6. The CDR3 sequence is 13 residues long. The germline gives CDR1 MNHEY, CDR2 SMNVEV (reference sequence). CDR3 bases: TGTGCCAGCAGTTTATCGCGGGGGGTGGCAGAGTACTTC. This encodes CASSLSRGVAEYF.

This clonotype was counted ten times or more. The V gene is TRBV28, the J gene TRBJ2-7; D possibly corresponds to TRBD2 (5 bases). The V end was cut by 5 bases, the J end by 9 bases, with 11 bases between. The CDR3 has 11 amino acids. Germline V gene sequence: CDR1 MDHEN, CDR2 SYDVKM. CDR3 amino acids: CASSDPRGQYF. CDR3 coding DNA: TGTGCCAGCAGTGACCCCCGGGGGCAGTACTTC. Variable domain in full (rest from reference TRBV28 and TRBJ2-7): DVKVTQSSRYLVKRTGEKVFLECVQDMDHENMFWYRQDPGLGLRLIYFSYDVKMKEKGDIPEGYSVSREKKERFSLILESASTNQTSMYLCASSDPRGQYFGPGTRLTVT.

V usage is TRBV7-9 and J usage is TRBJ2-7; D is unresolved. The V end was cut by 2 bases, the J end by 4 bases, with 6 bases between. This CDR3 contains 12 residues. The germline V gene encodes CDR1 SEHNR and CDR2 FQNEAQ (reference sequence). CDR3 nucleotides: TGTGCCAGCAGCTTATTGGAATACGAGCAGTACTTC. It codes for CASSLLEYEQYF. The full variable domain, rest sourced from reference TRBV7-9 and TRBJ2-7, is DTGVSQNPRHKITKRGQNVTFRCDPISEHNRLYWYRQTLGQGPEFLTYFQNEAQLEKSRLLSDRFSAERPKGSFSTLEIQRTEQGDSAMYLCASSLLEYEQYFGPGTRLTVT.

This chain joins TRBV7-3 and TRBJ1-6; D is perhaps TRBD1 (5 bases). This CDR3 is built from 15 residues. Per germline, CDR1 SGHTA and CDR2 FQGTGA. Deletions cut 5 bases from V and 4 bases from J, with 12 bases between. CDR3 amino acids: CASSPRTQYNSPLHF. The CDR3 DNA follows: TGTGCCAGCAGCCCCCGGACACAGTATAATTCACCCCTCCACTTT.

With regard to this clonotype: A much more abundant neighbour one base away suggests this may be a read error. This chain connects TRBV18 to TRBJ2-5, with 7 bases aligning to TRBD2. Looked up from germline, CDR1 is KGHSH and CDR2 is LQKENI. CDR3 length: 15 residues. Trimming removed 0 bases from V and 2 bases from J; junction bases left unmatched: 3. DNA for the CDR3: TGTGCCAGCTCACCACCGCAACTAGCGCAAGAGACCCAGTACTTC. Its translation is CASSPPQLAQETQYF. The full variable domain, completed using reference TRBV18 and TRBJ2-5, is NAGVMQNPRHLVRRRGQEARLRCSPMKGHSHVYWYRQLPEEGLKFMVYLQKENIIDESGMPKERFSAEFPKEGPSILRIQQVVRGDSAAYFCASSPPQLAQETQYFGPGTRLLVL.

As regards this clonotype: It may be a read error: a sequence one base away is much more abundant. The CDR3 is CASSRQVFPPQHF. CDR3 nucleotides: TGTGCCAGCAGCCGACAGGTTTTTCCGCCCCAGCATTTT. The chain has TRBV3-1 and TRBJ1-5; D is possibly TRBD1 (6 bases). The CDR3 contains 13 residues. Germline V gene sequence: CDR1 LGHDT, CDR2 YNNKEL (reference sequence). The ends were cut back, 4 bases at V and 9 bases at J, with 13 bases in the middle. Complete variable domain (other parts from reference TRBV3-1 and TRBJ1-5): DTAVSQTPKYLVTQMGNDKSIKCEQNLGHDTMYWYKQDSKKFLKIMFSYNNKELIINETVPNRFSPKSPDKAHLNLHINSLELGDSAVYFCASSRQVFPPQHFGDGTRLSIL.